This T cell receptor beta chain was captured by sequencing in a study of blood T cell repertoires in COVID-19. Study as a whole: Acute and convalescent COVID-19 samples came from the United States, Italy and Spain.

Sequencing used immunoSEQ multiplex PCR; TCRdb keeps in-frame clones, though not all of them. Of under 250,000 clones listed, approximately 80% are singletons. Germline lookup yields CDR1 LGHDT and CDR2 YNNKEL (reference sequence). The CDR3 extends over 15 amino acids. Germline trimming cut 6 bases from V and 3 bases from J; bases unmatched to any gene: 7. The J gene is TRBJ2-5, the V gene TRBV3-1 (or the pseudogene TRBV3-2); 10 nucleotides agree with TRBD1. The receptor was derived from a man older than 75 with acute or convalescent COVID-19. The sample taken for sequencing was peripheral blood. Here the CDR3 reads CASRLTGTGEETQYF. The CDR3 DNA is TGTGCCAGCAGACTTACCGGGACAGGGGAAGAGACCCAGTACTTC.